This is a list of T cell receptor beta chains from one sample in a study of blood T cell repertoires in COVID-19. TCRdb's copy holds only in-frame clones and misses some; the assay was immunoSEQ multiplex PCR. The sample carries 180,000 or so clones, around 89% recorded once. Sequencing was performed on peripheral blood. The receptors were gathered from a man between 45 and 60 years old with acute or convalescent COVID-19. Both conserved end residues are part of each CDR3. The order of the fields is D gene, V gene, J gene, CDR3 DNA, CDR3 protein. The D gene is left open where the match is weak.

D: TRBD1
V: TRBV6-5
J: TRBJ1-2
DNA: TGTGCCAGCAGACCCGGACAGGGGGGGAACTATGGCTACACCTTC
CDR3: CASRPGQGGNYGYTF

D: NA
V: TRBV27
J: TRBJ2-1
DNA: TGTGCCAGCAGTTCATCAGGGACTTTCTACAATGAGCAGTTCTTC
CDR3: CASSSSGTFYNEQFF

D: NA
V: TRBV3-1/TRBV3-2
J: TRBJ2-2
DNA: TGTGCCAGCAGCCAAGTTCCCGGAGGGTGGGGCACCGGGGAGCTGTTTTTT
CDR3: CASSQVPGGWGTGELFF

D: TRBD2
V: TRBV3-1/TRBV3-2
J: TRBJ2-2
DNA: TGTGCCAGCAGCCAAGCTGGGAGGGGCGAGAACACCGGGGAGCTGTTTTTT
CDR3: CASSQAGRGENTGELFF

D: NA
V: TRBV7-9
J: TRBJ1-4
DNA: TGTGCCAGCAGCTTAGGATTAATCGGTTTCTATGAAAAACTGTTTTTT
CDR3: CASSLGLIGFYEKLFF

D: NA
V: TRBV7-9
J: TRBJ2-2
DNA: TGTGCCAGCAGCTTACACGGGGAGCTGTTTTTT
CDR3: CASSLHGELFF

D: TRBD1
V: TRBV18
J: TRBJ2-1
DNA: TGTGCCAGCTCACCACAAGGGACAGGGGGTGTAAATGAGCAGTTCTTC
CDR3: CASSPQGTGGVNEQFF

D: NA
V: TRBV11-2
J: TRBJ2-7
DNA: TGTGCCAGCAGTCAGGACAGTCTCGAGCAGTACTTC
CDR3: CASSQDSLEQYF

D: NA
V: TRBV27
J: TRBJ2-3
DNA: TGTGCCAGCTCTCGGGGTCTAGCTTCAGATACGCAGTATTTT
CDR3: CASSRGLASDTQYF

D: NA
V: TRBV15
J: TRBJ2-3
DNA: TGTGCCACCAGCAGAGGTGGACAACTCACAGATACGCAGTATTTT
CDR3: CATSRGGQLTDTQYF